This TCR beta chain originates from a study of monozygotic twins with inflammatory bowel disease. The study, taken as a whole, reports: Patient-specific immunosuppressive treatments may have made repertoires more variable.

Blood was collected, more than 2 ml per donor. CDR1 is DFQATT, CDR2 SNEGSKA, per germline (reference sequence). The length of the CDR3 is 21 residues. For every TCR library, 3500 ng of total RNA was used. TCRdb re-called the 5' RACE reads; every CDR3 protein appears as one record, without DNA. This sample contains just over 300,000 distinct CDR3 sequences. For this clonotype: Antigen unknown.

The sample taken for sequencing was blood. The V and J genes are TRBV20-1 and TRBJ2-1; TCRdb's assignment of TRBD2 cannot be checked, as there is no DNA. The receptor was isolated from a human donor with ulcerative colitis or Crohn's disease, or a healthy co-twin of an affected twin (not recorded which). The CDR3 protein is CSARAQTGSSGGTASYNEQFF.